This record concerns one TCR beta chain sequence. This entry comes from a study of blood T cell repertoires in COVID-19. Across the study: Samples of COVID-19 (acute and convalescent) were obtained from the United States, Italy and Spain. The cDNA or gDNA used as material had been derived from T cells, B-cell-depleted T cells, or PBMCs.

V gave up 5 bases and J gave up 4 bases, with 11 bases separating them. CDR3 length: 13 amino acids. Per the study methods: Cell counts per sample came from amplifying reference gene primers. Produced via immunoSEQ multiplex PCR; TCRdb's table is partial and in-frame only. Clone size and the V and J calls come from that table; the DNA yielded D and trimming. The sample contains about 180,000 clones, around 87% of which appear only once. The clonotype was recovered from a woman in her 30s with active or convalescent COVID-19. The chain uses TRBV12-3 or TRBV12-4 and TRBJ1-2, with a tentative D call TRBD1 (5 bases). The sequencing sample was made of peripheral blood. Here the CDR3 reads CASSPGTIYGYTF. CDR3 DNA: TGTGCCAGCAGTCCCGGGACTATCTATGGCTACACCTTC.